Each of the 5 T cell receptor beta chains below was sequenced from the same sample in a study of T cells in Graves' hyperthyroidism and ophthalmopathy. It was RNA transcripts that yielded the amplified TCR beta CDR3 regions. During a first-round RT-PCR of the TCR CDR3, the HTBI primer set was used. TCRdb ran MiXCR on the multiplex PCR reads and lists one entry per CDR3 protein. Of roughly 840,000 distinct CDR3 sequences in the sample, 38% are singletons; the top ten hold about 8.9%. Sequenced: blood. Receptors were obtained from a man aged 18 to 30 with Graves' hyperthyroidism.

The rearrangement uses TRBV2 and TRBJ1-2; no definite D call. The germline V gene encodes CDR1 SNHLY and CDR2 FYNNEI. This CDR3 is 12 amino acids long. CDR3 residues: CAMPGPNYGYTF. The CDR3 bases are TGTGCTATGCCCGGTCCTAACTATGGCTACACCTTC.

The chain carries TRBV29-1 and TRBJ2-5, with D possibly TRBD2 on 6 matching bases. The V end lost 7 bases, the J end lost 5 bases, and 11 bases lay between the germline ends. CDR1 and CDR2 (germline): SQVTM, ANQGSEA. The CDR3 extends over 11 amino acids. DNA of the CDR3: TGCAGCGGGGAGGATGGGGAGACCCAGTACTTC. Its translation: CSGEDGETQYF.

V gene TRBV20-1 combines with J gene TRBJ2-7; 10 positions match TRBD1. J was trimmed by 6 bases and V by 6 bases; bases with no gene match: 2. Germline loops: CDR1 DFQATT, CDR2 SNEGSKA (reference sequence). The CDR3 is 11 residues long. The CDR3 DNA is TGCAGTGCCCGGACAGGGGGCGAGCAGTACTTC. It translates to CSARTGGEQYF.

This clonotype has at least ten counts. V gene TRBV20-1 combines with J gene TRBJ1-2, with 12 bases aligning to TRBD1. CDR1 is DFQATT, CDR2 SNEGSKA, per germline (reference sequence). The CDR3 is 15 amino acids. V lost 5 bases and J lost 6; bases outside the gene matches: 10. In DNA form, the CDR3 reads TGCAGTGCTCTCTCCCGGGACAGGGGGCTTCATGGCTACACCTTC. Amino acid sequence: CSALSRDRGLHGYTF.

This clonotype was detected a few times. The CDR3 DNA reads as TGTGCCAGCAGTTGGTCCGACACCCCCTACGAGCAGTACTTC. This sequence encodes CASSWSDTPYEQYF. This chain joins TRBV6-5 and TRBJ2-7; D call uncertain. The CDR3 has 14 residues. Trimming left V 4 bases short and J 2 bases short, with 12 bases between. Germline V gives CDR1 MNHEY, CDR2 SVGAGI.